Following are 14 T cell receptor beta chains from one sample sequenced in a study of identical twins. TCRdb re-called the 5' RACE reads through MiXCR, storing one row per CDR3 protein. The sample records 700,000 to 950,000 distinct CDR3 sequences, roughly an eighth being singletons. The same sample was also studied in work on yellow fever vaccine responses in identical twins.

The sequenced material came from PBMCs. The source of these receptors is a woman younger than 30 in good health.

V gene TRBV27 combines with J gene TRBJ2-2; D is ambiguous. This CDR3 spans 14 amino acids. V was pared by 7 bases and J by 2 bases, with 11 bases between. The germline V gene has CDR1 MNHEY and CDR2 SMNVEV (reference sequence). The CDR3 loop reads CASTTRPNTGELFF. In DNA, the CDR3 is TGTGCCAGCACGACTCGACCTAACACCGGGGAGCTGTTTTTT.

The chain is built from TRBV20-1 and TRBJ2-2, with TRBD1 matching 8 bases. The CDR3 length is 16 residues. Germline trimming cut 3 bases from V and 2 bases from J; bases unmatched to any gene: 8. CDR1 is DFQATT and CDR2 is SNEGSKA in the germline V gene (reference sequence). The CDR3 sequence is CSASPLGQGNTGELFF. For the CDR3, the DNA is TGCAGTGCTAGCCCCCTAGGACAGGGAAACACCGGGGAGCTGTTTTTT.

This clonotype came up a few times. In nucleotides, the CDR3 is TGTGCCACCACAGATTCCGGTGAGACCCAGTACTTC. Its translation is CATTDSGETQYF. J is TRBJ2-5 and V is TRBV15, with D unclear. CDR3 length: 12 residues. The V gene lost 7 bases and the J gene lost 5 bases, with 11 bases spanning the gap. CDR1 LNHNV and CDR2 YYDKDF come from the germline V gene (reference sequence).

V usage is TRBV2 and J usage is TRBJ2-5; D may match TRBD1 or TRBD2 (5 bases each). V was trimmed by 8 bases and J by 4 bases, leaving 11 bases between them. Germline V gene sequence: CDR1 SNHLY, CDR2 FYNNEI. The CDR3 sequence is 12 residues long. CDR3 region: CASHSGGETQYF. The CDR3, as DNA: TGTGCCAGCCATAGTGGGGGAGAGACCCAGTACTTC.

The rearrangement joins TRBV15 to TRBJ2-3, with 12 bases that match TRBD2. The CDR3 is made up of 20 amino acids. The germline CDR1 and CDR2 sequences are LNHNV and YYDKDF (reference sequence). The V gene end was trimmed by 0 bases and the J gene end by 5 bases; junction bases not matched to a gene: 15. DNA of the CDR3: TGTGCCACCAGCAGAGAGGGATTGGGGCTAGCGGGAGGGCATAAAGATACGCAGTATTTT. It encodes CATSREGLGLAGGHKDTQYF.

The CDR3 protein is CASSAPKARSIGLAKNIQYF. The CDR3 DNA is TGTGCCAGCAGCGCCCCTAAGGCACGAAGTATTGGATTAGCCAAAAACATTCAGTACTTC. The chain couples TRBV4-2 to TRBJ2-4; D unclear. CDR3 length: 20 residues. The ends were cut back, 5 bases at V and 0 bases at J, with 26 bases in the middle. Germline V gives CDR1 LGHNA, CDR2 YNFKEQ.

The chain couples TRBV7-6 to TRBJ2-7, with 10 bases matching TRBD1. Unmatched junction bases numbered 9, after V lost 1 base and J lost 6 bases. CDR1 is SGHVS and CDR2 is FNYEAQ in the germline V gene. The CDR3 covers 16 residues. CDR3 amino acids: CASSLETGDRGREQYF. The CDR3 coding sequence is TGTGCCAGCAGCTTAGAGACGGGGGACAGGGGTCGCGAGCAGTACTTC.

This clonotype was seen more than once but under ten times. The chain has TRBV6-1 and TRBJ1-5; D ambiguous. CDR3 length: 14 residues. The ends were cut back, 5 bases at V and 4 bases at J, with 12 bases in the middle. Germline-derived CDR1 and CDR2 are MNHNS and SASEGT. CDR3 sequence reads: CASSKAAGNQPQHF. DNA for the CDR3: TGTGCCAGCAGTAAGGCGGCGGGAAATCAGCCCCAGCATTTT.

This clonotype appeared many times. The chain recombines TRBV20-1 with TRBJ1-1; D uncertain. Germline CDR1 and CDR2: DFQATT and SNEGSKA (reference sequence). CDR3 length: 12 residues. Trimming cost V 3 bases and J 3 bases, with 8 bases left between them. For the CDR3, the DNA is TGCAGTGCTAGTCCCCGTGACACTGAAGCTTTCTTT. It specifies CSASPRDTEAFF.

This clonotype was counted many times. V is TRBV28 and J is TRBJ2-1, with 9 bases matching TRBD1. CDR1 and CDR2 (germline): MDHEN, SYDVKM. J lost 6 bases, V lost 10 bases, and 19 bases had no gene match. This CDR3 is built from 17 residues. CDR3 nucleotides: TGTGCCACCAAGGGGGGAGAAGGGACAGGGATATCCAATGAGCAGTTCTTC. This encodes CATKGGEGTGISNEQFF.

In its sample, this clonotype was seen many times. The chain is built from TRBV28 and TRBJ2-7; TRBD2 matches at 10 bases. Germline V gives CDR1 MDHEN, CDR2 SYDVKM. J lost 4 bases, V lost 6 bases, and 3 bases had no gene match. CDR3 length: 13 residues. CDR3 DNA: TGTGCCAGCAGCCGGACTAGCGGATACGAGCAGTACTTC. Amino acid sequence: CASSRTSGYEQYF.

This clonotype was seen at least ten times. The gene calls are TRBV5-1 and TRBJ2-1; perhaps TRBD2 as D (5 bases). The CDR3 loop spans 14 amino acids. V was pared by 3 bases and J by 1 base, with 8 bases between. Germline CDR1 and CDR2: SGHRS and YFSETQ. CDR3 coding DNA: TGCGCCAGCAGCTGGACTTTGTCCTACAATGAGCAGTTCTTC. It yields the protein CASSWTLSYNEQFF.

The chain combines TRBV20-1 with TRBJ2-5; D gene ambiguous. Trimming stripped 3 bases from V and 10 bases from J, with 15 bases between. The germline V gene has CDR1 DFQATT and CDR2 SNEGSKA (reference sequence). CDR3 length: 12 amino acids. The CDR3 is CSARPSGWDQYF. The CDR3 nucleotides read TGCAGTGCTAGGCCTAGTGGGTGGGACCAGTACTTC.

The chain uses TRBV20-1 and TRBJ2-2, with D uncertain. CDR1 is DFQATT and CDR2 is SNEGSKA in the germline V gene (reference sequence). Trimming removed 3 bases from V and 4 bases from J, with 12 bases in between. The CDR3 is made up of 14 amino acids. For the CDR3, the DNA is TGCAGTGCTAGTACGGATACGGGCACCGGGGAGCTGTTTTTT. Its translation: CSASTDTGTGELFF.